The 18 T cell receptor beta chains listed next were all sequenced from one sample in a study of technical replicates of blood from several donors listed by TCRdb under 2017. Receptors were amplified or captured by the immunoSEQ multiplex PCR assay. What TCRdb holds here is the immuneACCESS table cut down to in-frame rearrangements. Part of the clones is not present; checked against another copy, under half of the missing clones reflect an unresolved V gene, and the others are unexplained. Recorded for this sample are fewer than 60,000 clones; 92% of them occurred a single time. About 3.9% of the sample goes to the ten largest clones. The sequenced sample was PBMCs. These receptors all come from a human donor in good health. Some clones in this sample may be carry-over from other donors' samples.

V and J are TRBV7-8 and TRBJ1-2, with TRBD1 as a possible D gene (5 bases). Trimming removed 5 bases from V and 7 bases from J, with 17 bases in between. Germline values: CDR1 SGHVS, CDR2 FQNEAQ. This CDR3 spans 14 amino acids. The CDR3 DNA sequence: TGTGCCAGCAGCCGGATCGGGCAGGGAATTGGCTACACCTTC. As protein: CASSRIGQGIGYTF.

This sequence joins TRBV7-2 and TRBJ2-5; maybe TRBD2 (5 bases). Trimming removed 1 base from V and 6 bases from J, with 9 bases in between. This CDR3 spans 13 amino acids. The germline V gene has CDR1 SGHTA and CDR2 FQGNSA. The CDR3 nucleotides are TGTGCCAGCAGCTTAGTAGGGAGTCAGACCCAGTACTTC. Translating it yields CASSLVGSQTQYF.

The chain employs TRBV7-2 and TRBJ2-1; TRBD2 matches 8 bases. This CDR3 has 16 residues. V lost 4 bases and J lost 4; bases outside the gene matches: 9. Germline V CDR1 and CDR2: SGHTA, FQGNSA. The CDR3 is CASSSVAGRIYNEQFF. CDR3 in DNA: TGTGCCAGCAGCTCGGTAGCGGGAAGAATATACAATGAGCAGTTCTTC.

The V gene is TRBV5-1, the J gene TRBJ2-5, with TRBD2 identical over 16 bases. This CDR3 contains 18 residues. Trimming cost V 2 bases and J 5 bases; bases outside gene matches: 9. Germline V CDR1 and CDR2: SGHRS, YFSETQ. CDR3 bases: TGCGCCAGCAGCTTTCTTGGGACTAGCGGGGGGGTTTACGAGACCCAGTACTTC. Translation gives CASSFLGTSGGVYETQYF.

The count of this clone is one. V is TRBV30 and J is TRBJ2-2; the D gene is possibly TRBD1 (6 bases). This CDR3 spans 13 amino acids. V dropped 2 bases and J dropped 5 bases, with 9 bases sitting between them. Germline CDR1 reads GTSNPN; CDR2 reads SVGIG (reference sequence). CDR3 DNA: TGTGCCTGGAGTAATGGACAGACCGGGGAGCTGTTTTTT. Amino acid sequence: CAWSNGQTGELFF.

The rearrangement joins TRBV5-1 to TRBJ2-7; unclear D gene. The CDR3 runs to 13 residues. The germline CDR1 and CDR2 sequences are SGHRS and YFSETQ. Trimming removed 0 bases at V and 1 base at J, with 5 bases between. CDR3 DNA: TGCGCCAGCAGCTTGGCCTTGTCCTACGAGCAGTACTTC. Its protein product is CASSLALSYEQYF.

The chain joins TRBV29-1 to TRBJ2-5, with 14 bases fitting TRBD2. CDR3 length: 16 residues. The germline CDR1 and CDR2 sequences are SQVTM and ANQGSEA. Trimming at V came to 6 bases and at J to 1 base, leaving 7 bases not matched to a gene. The CDR3 is CSVGLAGEGTQETQYF. The CDR3, as DNA: TGCAGCGTGGGACTAGCGGGAGAGGGGACCCAAGAGACCCAGTACTTC.

V gene TRBV6-5 combines with J gene TRBJ1-2; TRBD1 is a possible D gene (6 bases). Trimming took off 10 bases at V and 2 bases at J, with 11 bases between the two ends. CDR1 is MNHEY, CDR2 SVGAGI, per germline. This CDR3 has 12 amino acids. CDR3 amino acids: CATKGQNYGYTF. The CDR3 DNA is TGTGCCACCAAAGGACAGAACTATGGCTACACCTTC.

J is TRBJ1-5 and V is TRBV15; D is uncertain. Deletions cut 4 bases from V and 0 bases from J, with 4 bases between. This CDR3 is 13 amino acids long. Looked up from germline, CDR1 is LNHNV and CDR2 is YYDKDF (reference sequence). CDR3 sequence reads: CATSKHSNQPQHF. The CDR3 DNA sequence: TGTGCCACCAGCAAACATAGCAATCAGCCCCAGCATTTT.

This chain links TRBV5-1 with TRBJ2-5; 9 positions match TRBD2. The V segment lost 5 bases and the J segment 5 bases; nucleotides outside the gene matches: 7. The germline CDR1 and CDR2 sequences are SGHRS and YFSETQ. The length of the CDR3 is 14 residues. The CDR3 DNA reads as TGCGCCAGCAGGGCTAGCGGGGCTGGGGAGACCCAGTACTTC. It encodes CASRASGAGETQYF.

This chain connects TRBV30 to TRBJ2-2; 9 positions agree with TRBD1. Unmatched junction bases numbered 5, after V lost 0 bases and J lost 0 bases. The CDR3 has 17 residues. Germline lookup yields CDR1 GTSNPN and CDR2 SVGIG (reference sequence). CDR3 sequence reads: CAWSVLTGGPNTGELFF. DNA of the CDR3: TGTGCCTGGAGTGTTTTGACAGGGGGTCCGAACACCGGGGAGCTGTTTTTT.

V and J are TRBV5-7 and TRBJ2-6; D may be TRBD1 (5 bases). TRBV5-7 has ORF status, its function being uncertain. V gave up 4 bases and J gave up 2 bases, with 13 bases separating them. This CDR3 is 16 amino acids long. CDR3 protein: CASSEGHPPGANVLTF. DNA of the CDR3: TGTGCCAGCAGCGAAGGACATCCTCCTGGGGCCAACGTCCTGACTTTC.

This clone has a single count. The chain has TRBV7-8 and TRBJ2-5, with 7 nucleotides matching TRBD2. Germline V gene data show CDR1 as SGHVS and CDR2 as FQNEAQ. The V gene end was trimmed by 5 bases and the J gene end by 4 bases; junction bases not matched to a gene: 7. The CDR3 is 14 amino acids. The CDR3 coding sequence is TGTGCCAGCAGCAGCTGGGAGGGCTCAGAGACCCAGTACTTC. Its translation: CASSSWEGSETQYF.

The chain joins TRBV2 to TRBJ2-2; maybe TRBD2 (5 bases). Per germline, CDR1 SNHLY and CDR2 FYNNEI. This CDR3 contains 14 residues. V lost 9 bases and J lost 7, with 18 bases in between. CDR3 in amino acids: CASMDFSGIGELFF. The CDR3 region has the DNA TGTGCCAGTATGGACTTTTCGGGTATCGGGGAGCTGTTTTTT. Drawing the rest from reference TRBV2 and TRBJ2-2, the complete variable domain is EPEVTQTPSHQVTQMGQEVILRCVPISNHLYFYWYRQILGQKVEFLVSFYNNEISEKSEIFDDQFSVERPDGSNFTLKIRSTKLEDSAMYFCASMDFSGIGELFFGEGSRLTVL.

The chain links TRBV19 to TRBJ2-3; D gene ambiguous. The CDR3 has 11 residues. Trimming stripped 5 bases from V and 2 bases from J, with 2 bases between. Germline CDR1 and CDR2: LNHDA and SQIVND (reference sequence). CDR3 in amino acids: CASSYTDTQYF. The CDR3 DNA reads TGTGCCAGTAGTTACACAGATACGCAGTATTTT.

This chain uses TRBV18 with TRBJ2-2; D perhaps matches TRBD2 (5 bases). Germline CDR1 reads KGHSH; CDR2 reads LQKENI. Trimming left V 1 base short and J 6 bases short, with 9 bases between. CDR3 length: 14 residues. This CDR3 is CASSPQKRAGELFF. The CDR3 DNA follows: TGTGCCAGCTCACCACAGAAGAGGGCCGGGGAGCTGTTTTTT.

The genes are TRBV10-3 and TRBJ2-7, with TRBD1 matching 8 bases. Trimming cost V 10 bases and J 2 bases; bases outside gene matches: 7. From germline, CDR1 is ENHRY and CDR2 SYGVKD. The CDR3 length is 13 residues. CDR3 loop: CATRDRSAYEQYF. DNA of the CDR3: TGTGCCACCCGGGACAGGTCCGCCTACGAGCAGTACTTC.

This clone appeared a single time. The chain has TRBV6-5 and TRBJ2-2; TRBD1 aligns across 8 bases. The length of the CDR3 is 14 residues. Trimming at V came to 6 bases and at J to 4 bases, leaving 4 bases not matched to a gene. Germline CDR1 reads MNHEY; CDR2 reads SVGAGI. CDR3 sequence reads: CASSQGAGTGELFF. CDR3 in DNA: TGTGCCAGCAGCCAGGGGGCCGGCACCGGGGAGCTGTTTTTT.